This T cell receptor beta chain came from a study of blood T cells in healthy people across ages. The V gene lost 1 base and the J gene lost 5 bases, with 7 bases spanning the gap. The germline CDR1 and CDR2 sequences are SGHKS and YYEKEE (reference sequence). The CDR3 is made up of 13 amino acids. Each sample used at least 6.5 million PBMCs. A sample-barcoded 5' primer and a J-beta primer mix were used in a second PCR of roughly 7 to 11 cycles. One entry per CDR3 protein results from TCRdb running MiXCR on the 5' RACE reads. The table has a few hundred thousand distinct CDR3 sequences, about 25% seen once.

This rearrangement joins TRBV5-5 to TRBJ2-1; D gene ambiguous. The receptor was isolated from a woman aged 70-85 years in good health. Sequenced material: blood. The CDR3 is CASSLTTHNEQFF. CDR3 nucleotide sequence: TGTGCCAGCAGCTTGACAACTCACAATGAGCAGTTCTTC.